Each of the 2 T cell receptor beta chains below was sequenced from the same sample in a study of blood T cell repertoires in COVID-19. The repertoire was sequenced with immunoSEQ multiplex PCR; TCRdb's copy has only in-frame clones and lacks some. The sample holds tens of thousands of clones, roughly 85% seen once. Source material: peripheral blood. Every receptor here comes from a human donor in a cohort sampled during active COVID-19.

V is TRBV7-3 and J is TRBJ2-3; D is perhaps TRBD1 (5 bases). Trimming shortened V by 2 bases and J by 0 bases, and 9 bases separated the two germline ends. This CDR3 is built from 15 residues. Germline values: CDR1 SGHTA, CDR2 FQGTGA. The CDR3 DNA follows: TGTGCCAGCAGCTTATTAGGGGCCAGCACAGATACGCAGTATTTT. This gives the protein CASSLLGASTDTQYF.

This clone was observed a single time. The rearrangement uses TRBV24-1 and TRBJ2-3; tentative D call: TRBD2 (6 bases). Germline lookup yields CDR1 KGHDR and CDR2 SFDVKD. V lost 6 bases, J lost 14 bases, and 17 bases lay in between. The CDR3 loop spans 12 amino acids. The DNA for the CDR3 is TGTGCCACCAGTCGGGCTAGTGGAGGGCCGTATTTT. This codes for CATSRASGGPYF.